One T cell receptor (beta chain) is described in this entry. This clone has a single count. The clone's antigen remains unknown. The input lacks base qualities; no much larger clone sits a single base away. The data stem from a study of blood T cell repertoires in COVID-19 (dated by TCRdb to 2018 to 2020). General notes on the study: The collaborator samples originated in the United States, Italy and Spain and spanned the acute and convalescent phases of COVID-19. The material from the prospective study consisted of cDNA or gDNA derived from T cells, B-cell-depleted T cells, or PBMCs. Deeply sampled blood TCRbeta repertoires from subjects exposed to, actively infected with, or recovered from COVID-19 were included in the dataset. The repertoires were released in a freely available public database intended as a resource for research on the immune response to SARS-CoV-2. The samples were drawn from two sources: the first 160 participants of the ongoing ImmuneRACE study, and 1,000 to 1,500 subjects contributed by 6 global collaborators. A de-identified subject ID, COVID-19 status, age in years and sex were almost always included in the sample metadata. Where available, HLA class I and class II types were obtained from metadata supplied by the sample provider rather than from assay-based typing.

The immunoSEQ Assay, a bias-controlled multiplex PCR, was used to amplify TCRbeta CDR3 regions from genomic DNA. In the authors' own workflow: The number of nucleated cells in each sample was estimated from the amplification of reference gene primers within the assay. To quantify the absolute abundance of each unique TCRbeta CDR3 rearrangement, sequence reads were collapsed and filtered. For each sample, productive Simpson clonality was calculated by taking the square root of Simpson's diversity index across productive rearrangements. Drawn from immuneACCESS, this table holds only the in-frame rearrangements with V and J called that TCRdb kept. Clones are partly lost; checked studies trace under half to an unresolved V gene and leave the rest unexplained. V and J calls and clone size are as listed in that table; D and trimming were resolved from the DNA. Within this sample are around 130,000 clones, with around 82% of them counted one time only. Roughly an eighth of the sample comes from the top ten.

From a lookup of the germline V gene, CDR1 and CDR2 are MNHNS and SASEGT. Relative to germline, V is 1 base shorter and J is 0 bases shorter, with 10 bases between their ends. The CDR3 starts with the cysteine, ends with the phenylalanine, and has 15 residues. Of all the DNA, just the CDR3 is kept, 45 bases in frame from base 1. General findings and caveats noted by the study authors: The quantity of clinical and demographic metadata differed by source and by participant and was supplied without curation.

Each collaborating institution followed its own protocols to collect whole blood in K2EDTA tubes. For TCRbeta analysis, collaborators shipped samples in one of three forms: frozen whole blood, isolated PBMCs, or DNA extracted from either of those sample types. The chain is assembled from TRBV6-1 and TRBJ2-7, and perhaps TRBD1 as D gene, on 6 matching bases. Sequenced: peripheral blood. This receptor was obtained from a human donor in a cohort sampled during active COVID-19. Here is the DNA: TGTGCCAGCAGTGAAGGTCTAGGGGGCTCCTACGAGCAGTACTTC. Its translation is CASSEGLGGSYEQYF.